The 13 T cell receptor beta chains listed next were all sequenced from one sample in a study of T cells in Graves' hyperthyroidism and ophthalmopathy. The TCR beta CDR3 regions underwent amplification using RNA transcripts as the source. TCR CDR3 regions were first amplified by RT-PCR with HTBI primers. TCRdb fed the multiplex PCR reads into MiXCR, producing one record per CDR3 protein. The sample lists about 300,000 distinct CDR3 sequences; approximately 19% were seen once. Sequencing input: blood. All receptors come from a man between 50 and 59 years old with Graves' ophthalmopathy.

This clonotype has a single count. The chain joins TRBV5-6 to TRBJ2-7, with 8 bases aligning to TRBD2. Germline V gene data show CDR1 as SGHDT and CDR2 as YYEEEE. This CDR3 has 15 amino acids. The ends lost 4 bases at V and 3 bases at J; junction bases unmatched: 9. The CDR3 region is CASSRRGLGNYEQYF. DNA for the CDR3: TGTGCCAGCAGCCGCCGGGGACTAGGGAACTACGAGCAGTACTTC.

The rearrangement joins TRBV5-1 to TRBJ2-7; D might be TRBD1 or TRBD2, each matching 5 bases. The CDR3 is made up of 14 amino acids. Germline values: CDR1 SGHRS, CDR2 YFSETQ. V was cut by 4 bases and J by 3 bases, with 14 bases left in between. This CDR3 is CASSPNVGVYEQYF. Here the CDR3 DNA reads TGCGCCAGCAGCCCAAACGTGGGGGTCTACGAGCAGTACTTC. The variable domain in full, with the rest retrieved from reference TRBV5-1 and TRBJ2-7, is KAGVTQTPRYLIKTRGQQVTLSCSPISGHRSVSWYQQTPGQGLQFLFEYFSETQRNKGNFPGRFSGRQFSNSRSEMNVSTLELGDSALYLCASSPNVGVYEQYFGPGTRLTVT.

This clonotype has at least ten counts. This chain uses TRBV2 with TRBJ2-2; the match to TRBD1 covers 7 bases. The CDR3 totals 15 residues. Per the germline V gene, CDR1 is SNHLY and CDR2 is FYNNEI. V lost 7 bases and J lost 0; bases outside the gene matches: 5. The CDR3 is CASNGDRANTGELFF. The CDR3 region has the DNA TGTGCCAGCAATGGTGACAGGGCGAACACCGGGGAGCTGTTTTTT.

This clonotype occurred many times. This chain uses TRBV5-5 with TRBJ2-7; D might be TRBD2 (6 bases). CDR1 is SGHKS and CDR2 is YYEKEE in the germline V gene (reference sequence). The CDR3 is 15 amino acids. The V end was cut by 3 bases, the J end by 3 bases, with 16 bases between. CDR3 DNA: TGTGCCAGCAGCTCGGTGGGGGGAGGAGGCTACGAGCAGTACTTC. It is translated as CASSSVGGGGYEQYF.

This clonotype was seen repeatedly, ten times or more. V usage is TRBV7-9 and J usage is TRBJ2-7; tentatively, D is TRBD2 (7 bases). V was shortened by 3 bases and J by 1 base, with 16 bases between the two germline ends. Germline-derived CDR1 and CDR2 are SEHNR and FQNEAQ (reference sequence). There are 16 residues in the CDR3. CDR3 DNA: TGTGCCAGCAGCTTCTTCCGGGGGGCAGGATCCTACGAGCAGTACTTC. It yields the protein CASSFFRGAGSYEQYF.

The rearrangement links TRBV2 to TRBJ1-5; no definite D call. This CDR3 spans 14 amino acids. The V end lost 5 bases, the J end lost 1 base, and 9 bases lay between the germline ends. CDR1 is SNHLY and CDR2 is FYNNEI in the germline V gene. The CDR3 is CASSRDRSNQPQHF. The CDR3 DNA is TGTGCCAGCAGTAGGGATAGGAGCAATCAGCCCCAGCATTTT.

The chain uses TRBV29-1 and TRBJ2-1; TRBD2 is a possible D gene (6 bases). The V and J ends lost 8 bases and 0 bases respectively, with 11 bases between them. This CDR3 is built from 13 residues. CDR1 and CDR2 from the germline V gene are SQVTM and ANQGSEA. The DNA for the CDR3 is TGCAGCTCCTACGGGAGCTCCTACAATGAGCAGTTCTTC. This codes for CSSYGSSYNEQFF.

With respect to this clonotype: This may be a read error: a much more frequent sequence differs by one nucleotide. This chain connects TRBV11-2 to TRBJ2-1; 12 bases are shared with TRBD2. The CDR3 length is 15 residues. The V gene's germline CDR1 is SGHAT and CDR2 FQNNGV. CDR3 DNA: TGTACCAGCAGCCTCCGGACTAGCGGGGAAAATGAGCAGTTCTTC. Translation: CTSSLRTSGENEQFF.

With regard to this clonotype: This may come from a read error, since a much larger clone is one base off. The chain links TRBV4-1 to TRBJ2-7; a possible D gene is TRBD1 (6 bases). The CDR3 has 15 residues. The germline CDR1 and CDR2 sequences are MGHRA and YSYEKL. In nucleotides, the CDR3 is TGCGCCACCAGCCATACGGACAGTTCTACGTGGGAGCAGTACTTC. Its protein product is CATSHTDSSTWEQYF.

In the case of this clonotype: The junction does not match germline at one end; this may be a read error. The CDR3 protein is CSARDPWNSEAFF. The CDR3 DNA sequence: TGCAGTGCTAGAGATCCTTGGAACAGTGAAGCTTTCTTT. The chain uses TRBV20-1 and TRBJ1-1; no reliable D call. The CDR3 runs to 13 residues. Germline V CDR1 and CDR2: DFQATT, SNEGSKA (reference sequence).

In its sample, this clonotype was seen many times. This sequence joins TRBV7-8 and TRBJ2-3; D perhaps matches TRBD2 (5 bases). CDR3 size: 15 residues. Trimming pared 5 bases from V and 2 bases from J, leaving 14 bases between. CDR1 and CDR2 (germline): SGHVS, FQNEAQ. CDR3 DNA: TGTGCCAGCAGCCTGACTACCCAACCCACAGATACGCAGTATTTT. It yields the protein CASSLTTQPTDTQYF.

The chain links TRBV3-1 to TRBJ2-3, with 14 bases lining up with TRBD2. The CDR3 sequence is 14 residues long. V gave up 5 bases and J gave up 9 bases; unmatched junction bases: 4. CDR1 is LGHDT, CDR2 YNNKEL, per germline (reference sequence). The CDR3 loop reads CASSRGTSGSTQYF. In DNA, the CDR3 is TGTGCCAGCAGCAGAGGGACTAGCGGGAGCACGCAGTATTTT.

This clonotype occurred many times. J is TRBJ2-3 and V is TRBV28; 7 positions agree with TRBD2. V shed 6 bases and J 1 base; nucleotides not matched to a gene: 16. Germline CDR1 reads MDHEN; CDR2 reads SYDVKM. The CDR3 has 18 amino acids. The chain's CDR3 is CASSLFAGEAVRTDTQYF. The CDR3 bases are TGTGCCAGCAGCTTGTTTGCGGGAGAGGCCGTCCGCACAGATACGCAGTATTTT.